This T cell receptor (beta chain) was sequenced during a study of T cell responses to AZD1222 COVID-19 vaccine. The assay was immunoSEQ multiplex PCR, and TCRdb's table has in-frame clones only and misses some. This table has 120,000 or so clones, about 90% appearing once. Trimming cost V 1 base and J 6 bases, with 9 bases left between them. Per germline, CDR1 SEHNR and CDR2 FQNEAQ (reference sequence). This CDR3 is 13 amino acids long. J is TRBJ1-2 and V is TRBV7-9, with D unresolved. The clonotype was recovered from an adult in good health. This material consisted of peripheral blood, taken on day 0 of AZD1222 vaccination. As DNA, the CDR3 is TGTGCCAGCAGCTTAGTAGTTCGAGATGGCTACACCTTC. Encoded protein: CASSLVVRDGYTF.